This is a list of T cell receptor beta chains from one sample in a study of blood T cell repertoires in COVID-19. Sequencing was performed with immunoSEQ multiplex PCR; in TCRdb, only in-frame clones are kept and a portion is missing. Here the sample spans under 300,000 clones, more than 65% being singletons. Sequenced input: peripheral blood. Receptor source: a man aged 40-50 years who had recovered from COVID-19. Both conserved end residues are part of each CDR3. The D gene is left open where the match is weak. The size of a clone is reported for some rows only, either as once, few or many, or as a class for expanded clones.

j_gene: TRBJ1-4; abundance: NA; v_gene: TRBV6-2/TRBV6-3; d_gene: NA; CDR3nt: TGTGCCAGCAGCCCCACCGCCGGGGACTCAACTAATGAAAAACTGTTTTTT; CDR3aa: CASSPTAGDSTNEKLFF
j_gene: TRBJ2-1; abundance: NA; v_gene: TRBV7-2; d_gene: NA; CDR3nt: TGTGCCAGCAGCTTAATATTGGAGGGTGGGCAGTTCTTC; CDR3aa: CASSLILEGGQFF
j_gene: TRBJ2-3; abundance: NA; v_gene: TRBV6-5; d_gene: TRBD2; CDR3nt: TGTGCCAGCCGGGGGGGCCTGAATACGCAGTATTTT; CDR3aa: CASRGGLNTQYF
j_gene: TRBJ2-5; abundance: NA; v_gene: TRBV6-2/TRBV6-3; d_gene: NA; CDR3nt: TGTGCCAGCAGTTACTCCAGGGCCCAAGAGACCCAGTACTTC; CDR3aa: CASSYSRAQETQYF
j_gene: TRBJ1-2; abundance: once; v_gene: TRBV6-2/TRBV6-3; d_gene: NA; CDR3nt: TGTGCCAGCAGTTACTCGGCAGGGTCTGGCTACACCTTC; CDR3aa: CASSYSAGSGYTF
j_gene: TRBJ1-4; abundance: NA; v_gene: TRBV7-8; d_gene: TRBD1; CDR3nt: TGTGCCAGCAGCTTACCCGGGACAGGTGAAAAACTGTTTTTT; CDR3aa: CASSLPGTGEKLFF
j_gene: TRBJ2-1; abundance: NA; v_gene: TRBV7-2; d_gene: TRBD1; CDR3nt: TGTGCCAGCAGCCAAAGACAGGGGAACTACAATGAGCAGTTCTTC; CDR3aa: CASSQRQGNYNEQFF
j_gene: TRBJ1-2; abundance: NA; v_gene: TRBV10-3; d_gene: NA; CDR3nt: TGTGCCATCAGAGCCTCCGGGGAAAGAGACGGCTACACCTTC; CDR3aa: CAIRASGERDGYTF
j_gene: TRBJ2-7; abundance: NA; v_gene: TRBV10-3; d_gene: TRBD2; CDR3nt: TGTGCCATCAGTGAGGGACTAGCGGGAGGATACGAGCAGTACTTC; CDR3aa: CAISEGLAGGYEQYF
j_gene: TRBJ2-7; abundance: NA; v_gene: TRBV2; d_gene: TRBD2; CDR3nt: TGTGCCAGCATGTGGCAGGACCTACGGTGGGGCGGGAGCGCCGGGTATGGCGAGCAGTACTTC; CDR3aa: CASMWQDLRWGGSAGYGEQYF
j_gene: TRBJ2-2; abundance: NA; v_gene: TRBV5-1; d_gene: TRBD2; CDR3nt: TGCGCCAGCAGCCGACTAGCGGGTATGACCGAGGAGCTGTTTTTT; CDR3aa: CASSRLAGMTEELFF
j_gene: TRBJ1-1; abundance: NA; v_gene: TRBV10-2; d_gene: NA; CDR3nt: TGCGCCAGCAGTGCTAGGCAGAACACTGAAGCTTTCTTT; CDR3aa: CASSARQNTEAFF
j_gene: TRBJ1-1; abundance: few; v_gene: TRBV6-5; d_gene: NA; CDR3nt: TGTGCCAGCAGGCCCACTTACAGGCGCACTGAAGCTTTCTTT; CDR3aa: CASRPTYRRTEAFF
j_gene: TRBJ1-3; abundance: NA; v_gene: TRBV10-3; d_gene: NA; CDR3nt: TGTGCCATCGGTAAAGGGGCTGCTCTCGGCTCTGGAAACACCATATATTTT; CDR3aa: CAIGKGAALGSGNTIYF
j_gene: TRBJ1-1; abundance: NA; v_gene: TRBV7-9; d_gene: NA; CDR3nt: TGTGCCAGCAGCTTAGTCACCCACCGGGGGACTGAAGCTTTCTTT; CDR3aa: CASSLVTHRGTEAFF
j_gene: TRBJ2-5; abundance: few; v_gene: TRBV10-2; d_gene: TRBD2; CDR3nt: TGCGCCAGCAGTGGCATGGGTGCGGGAGCCCAAGAGACCCAGTACTTC; CDR3aa: CASSGMGAGAQETQYF
j_gene: TRBJ2-5; abundance: NA; v_gene: TRBV7-7; d_gene: NA; CDR3nt: TGTGCCAGCAGCGCGGGGGCGAGGGGGCAAGAGACCCAGTACTTC; CDR3aa: CASSAGARGQETQYF
j_gene: TRBJ1-2; abundance: NA; v_gene: TRBV2; d_gene: TRBD1; CDR3nt: TGTGCCAGCAGTGAAGCGCCGGGACAGGGCCTTTTTGATGGCTACACCTTC; CDR3aa: CASSEAPGQGLFDGYTF
j_gene: TRBJ1-4; abundance: NA; v_gene: TRBV4-3; d_gene: NA; CDR3nt: TGCGCCAGCAGCCAAGAGTTGGTTGCAATCAGGGAAAAACTGTTTTTT; CDR3aa: CASSQELVAIREKLFF
j_gene: TRBJ2-3; abundance: few; v_gene: TRBV5-5; d_gene: TRBD2; CDR3nt: TGTGCCAGCAGCCCCAGGACTAGCGGAGTAGCAGATACGCAGTATTTT; CDR3aa: CASSPRTSGVADTQYF
j_gene: TRBJ1-1; abundance: NA; v_gene: TRBV7-2; d_gene: TRBD1; CDR3nt: TGTGCCAGCAGCTTATCGCCAGGGGGGATAATGAACACTGAAGCTTTCTTT; CDR3aa: CASSLSPGGIMNTEAFF
j_gene: TRBJ2-1; abundance: NA; v_gene: TRBV5-1; d_gene: NA; CDR3nt: TGCGCCAGCAGCTCCGGAATAAGCGGAGGGTCCTACAATGAGCAGTTCTTC; CDR3aa: CASSSGISGGSYNEQFF
j_gene: TRBJ2-3; abundance: NA; v_gene: TRBV6-5; d_gene: TRBD1; CDR3nt: TGTGCCAGCCGGAGGACAGGGACCCGAGATACGCAGTATTTT; CDR3aa: CASRRTGTRDTQYF
j_gene: TRBJ2-1; abundance: NA; v_gene: TRBV9; d_gene: NA; CDR3nt: TGTGCCAGCAGCGTAGGTCTCCCGGGGGTGGACGAGCAGTTCTTC; CDR3aa: CASSVGLPGVDEQFF
j_gene: TRBJ1-2; abundance: NA; v_gene: TRBV27; d_gene: NA; CDR3nt: TGTGCCAGCAGTCCAGGGGTAAGGGCCCTCTATGGCTACACCTTC; CDR3aa: CASSPGVRALYGYTF
j_gene: TRBJ2-7; abundance: NA; v_gene: TRBV10-3; d_gene: TRBD1; CDR3nt: TGTGCCATCAGGACCCGGGACAGGGGAGAAGAGCAGTACTTC; CDR3aa: CAIRTRDRGEEQYF
j_gene: TRBJ2-2; abundance: NA; v_gene: TRBV9; d_gene: NA; CDR3nt: TGTGCCAGCACCGCCGACAGGAACACCGGGGAGCTGTTTTTT; CDR3aa: CASTADRNTGELFF
j_gene: TRBJ1-4; abundance: many; v_gene: TRBV19; d_gene: NA; CDR3nt: TGTGCCAGTAGTCCCACGACACCCCTGATCACTAATGAAAAACTGTTTTTT; CDR3aa: CASSPTTPLITNEKLFF
j_gene: TRBJ1-5; abundance: NA; v_gene: TRBV18; d_gene: TRBD1; CDR3nt: TGTGCCAGCTCACCACCGAGGGGACAGGGGATTTTCGGGCAGCCCCAGCATTTT; CDR3aa: CASSPPRGQGIFGQPQHF
j_gene: TRBJ2-2; abundance: NA; v_gene: TRBV30; d_gene: NA; CDR3nt: TGTGCCTGGTCGCCGTCGGCAGCGACCGGGGAGCTGTTTTTT; CDR3aa: CAWSPSAATGELFF
j_gene: TRBJ2-5; abundance: few; v_gene: TRBV13; d_gene: TRBD2; CDR3nt: TGTGCCAGCAGCTTAGGGACTAGCGGGGTTCGAGAGACCCAGTACTTC; CDR3aa: CASSLGTSGVRETQYF
j_gene: TRBJ1-1; abundance: NA; v_gene: TRBV7-2; d_gene: TRBD1; CDR3nt: TGTGCCAGCAGACTGAGACAGGGGGGGAACACTGAAGCTTTCTTT; CDR3aa: CASRLRQGGNTEAFF
j_gene: TRBJ2-2; abundance: NA; v_gene: TRBV7-9; d_gene: NA; CDR3nt: TGTGCCAGCACCCCTACGGGGGTGGCGGGCACCGGGGAGCTGTTTTTT; CDR3aa: CASTPTGVAGTGELFF
j_gene: TRBJ1-2; abundance: NA; v_gene: TRBV6-6; d_gene: NA; CDR3nt: TGTGCCAGCAGTTACTCGGCAGGGGACTATGGCTACACCTTC; CDR3aa: CASSYSAGDYGYTF
j_gene: TRBJ1-1; abundance: NA; v_gene: TRBV12-5; d_gene: NA; CDR3nt: TGTGCTAGTGGTACCCCAGGAACTGAAGCTTTCTTT; CDR3aa: CASGTPGTEAFF
j_gene: TRBJ1-1; abundance: NA; v_gene: TRBV7-2; d_gene: NA; CDR3nt: TGTGCCAGCATGGATGCCAGGCCGGACACTGAAGCTTTCTTT; CDR3aa: CASMDARPDTEAFF
j_gene: TRBJ1-2; abundance: NA; v_gene: TRBV18; d_gene: TRBD1; CDR3nt: TGTGCCAGCTCACCACCGGGGACAGGGCCCTATGGCTACACCTTC; CDR3aa: CASSPPGTGPYGYTF
j_gene: TRBJ2-7; abundance: NA; v_gene: TRBV19; d_gene: TRBD1; CDR3nt: TGTGCCAGTAGTTGGCAGGGGGCCGCGAACGAGCAGTACTTC; CDR3aa: CASSWQGAANEQYF
j_gene: TRBJ2-7; abundance: NA; v_gene: TRBV5-1; d_gene: NA; CDR3nt: TGCGCCAGCAGCTTGGCCACGGGGAACGAGCAGTACTTC; CDR3aa: CASSLATGNEQYF
j_gene: TRBJ1-6; abundance: NA; v_gene: TRBV5-1; d_gene: TRBD1; CDR3nt: TGCGCCAGCAGCTGGGGACAGTCCTCACCCCTCCACTTT; CDR3aa: CASSWGQSSPLHF
j_gene: TRBJ1-1; abundance: NA; v_gene: TRBV4-3; d_gene: NA; CDR3nt: TGCGCCAGCAGCCAAGATCCTCAGGGCTACACTGAAGCTTTCTTT; CDR3aa: CASSQDPQGYTEAFF
j_gene: TRBJ1-3; abundance: NA; v_gene: TRBV19; d_gene: NA; CDR3nt: TGTGCCAGTAACAGCGGCTCTGGAAACACCATATATTTT; CDR3aa: CASNSGSGNTIYF
j_gene: TRBJ2-7; abundance: NA; v_gene: TRBV19; d_gene: NA; CDR3nt: TGTGCCAGTAGTATAGGGGGCGCGGGGGAGCAGTACTTC; CDR3aa: CASSIGGAGEQYF
j_gene: TRBJ2-7; abundance: NA; v_gene: TRBV6-2/TRBV6-3; d_gene: NA; CDR3nt: TGTGCCAGCAGCCCGGACTTACGGTGGGACGAGCAGTACTTC; CDR3aa: CASSPDLRWDEQYF
j_gene: TRBJ2-3; abundance: NA; v_gene: TRBV7-2; d_gene: NA; CDR3nt: TGTGCCAGCAGCTCGACTCGCACAGATACGCAGTATTTT; CDR3aa: CASSSTRTDTQYF
j_gene: TRBJ1-1; abundance: NA; v_gene: TRBV5-1; d_gene: NA; CDR3nt: TGCGCCAGCGGCAGCGCGAACACTGAAGCTTTCTTT; CDR3aa: CASGSANTEAFF
j_gene: TRBJ2-3; abundance: NA; v_gene: TRBV18; d_gene: TRBD2; CDR3nt: TGTGCCAGCTCCCCCGGGATCCGGGGGGTGGAGGATACGCAGTATTTT; CDR3aa: CASSPGIRGVEDTQYF
j_gene: TRBJ2-1; abundance: NA; v_gene: TRBV5-1; d_gene: TRBD2; CDR3nt: TGCGCCAGCAGCTTGGAGCGGGGGGTGGGCTACAATGAGCAGTTCTTC; CDR3aa: CASSLERGVGYNEQFF
j_gene: TRBJ2-1; abundance: NA; v_gene: TRBV3-1/TRBV3-2; d_gene: TRBD1; CDR3nt: TGTGCCAGCAGCGCCCGGGACAGGGGGCAATTTTACAATGAGCAGTTCTTC; CDR3aa: CASSARDRGQFYNEQFF
j_gene: TRBJ1-1; abundance: NA; v_gene: TRBV19; d_gene: NA; CDR3nt: TGTGCCAGTAGTACCGGACTGACGAACACTGAAGCTTTCTTT; CDR3aa: CASSTGLTNTEAFF
j_gene: TRBJ1-4; abundance: NA; v_gene: TRBV6-5; d_gene: TRBD1; CDR3nt: TGTGCCAGCAAGGGGACAGGGCGAGAAAAACTGTTTTTT; CDR3aa: CASKGTGREKLFF
j_gene: TRBJ2-1; abundance: once; v_gene: TRBV7-6; d_gene: TRBD2; CDR3nt: TGTGCCAGCAGCTTAACCTTATCGAGCGGGAGTTTCAATGAGCAGTTCTTC; CDR3aa: CASSLTLSSGSFNEQFF